This T cell receptor beta chain is from a study of cytomegalovirus exposure and HLA in healthy donors. Study in general: As an earlier analysis found, roughly 170 million T cells yielded 90 million to 140 million unique TCR beta sequences. Study-wide results and caveats: Most CMV-associated TCR beta chains appeared HLA-restricted in a later analysis. Some V segments, including TRBV6-2 and TRBV6-3, were excluded as indistinguishable.

With 60 Vbeta and 13 Jbeta primers, the PCR was carried out. Only in-frame clones appear in the TCRdb table, and some are missing; sequencing was by immunoSEQ multiplex PCR. Here the sample spans about 92,000 clones, 60% to 80% being singletons. The CDR3 is 13 amino acids. The germline V gene has CDR1 SGDLS and CDR2 YYNGEE. The V and J ends lost 2 bases and 2 bases respectively, with 7 bases between them. This clone was picked up a small number of times. The antigen is not known. The specimen was PBMCs. The chain employs TRBV9 and TRBJ1-2, with D maybe TRBD1 (5 bases). The receptor comes from a man in his fifties or sixties in good health and CMV-seropositive. CDR3 nucleotide sequence: TGTGCCAGCAGCGTCCAGGGAAACTATGGCTACACCTTC. This sequence encodes CASSVQGNYGYTF.